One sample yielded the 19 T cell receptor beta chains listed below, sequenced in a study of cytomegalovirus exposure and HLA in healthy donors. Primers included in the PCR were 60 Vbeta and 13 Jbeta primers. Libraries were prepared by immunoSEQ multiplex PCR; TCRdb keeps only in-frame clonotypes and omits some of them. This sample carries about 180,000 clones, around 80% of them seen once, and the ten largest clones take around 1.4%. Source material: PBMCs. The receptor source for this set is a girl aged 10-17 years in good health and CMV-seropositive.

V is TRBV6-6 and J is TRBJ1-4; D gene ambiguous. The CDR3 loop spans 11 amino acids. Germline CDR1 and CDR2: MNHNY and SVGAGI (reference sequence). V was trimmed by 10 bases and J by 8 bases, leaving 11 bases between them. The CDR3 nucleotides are TGTGCCACCGCGGGCGGGGAAAAACTGTTTTTT. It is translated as CATAGGEKLFF.

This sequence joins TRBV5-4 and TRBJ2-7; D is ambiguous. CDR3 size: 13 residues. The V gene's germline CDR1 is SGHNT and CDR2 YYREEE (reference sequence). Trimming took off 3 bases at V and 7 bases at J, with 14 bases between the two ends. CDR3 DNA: TGTGCCAGCAGCTCGAGCTGGGTGAGGGAGCAGTACTTC. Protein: CASSSSWVREQYF.

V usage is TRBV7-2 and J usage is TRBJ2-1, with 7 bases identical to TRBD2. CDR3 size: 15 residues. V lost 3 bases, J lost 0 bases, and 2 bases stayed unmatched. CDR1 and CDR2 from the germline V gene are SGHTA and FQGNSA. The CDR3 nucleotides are TGTGCCAGCAGCTTGGGACTAAGCTCCTACAATGAGCAGTTCTTC. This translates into CASSLGLSSYNEQFF.

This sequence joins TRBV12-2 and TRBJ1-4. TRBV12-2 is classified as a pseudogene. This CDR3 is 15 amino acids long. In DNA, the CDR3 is TGTGCAAGTCCCCACCGGGCCCGGAGGAGAGAAAAACTGTTTTTT. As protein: CASPHRARRREKLFF.

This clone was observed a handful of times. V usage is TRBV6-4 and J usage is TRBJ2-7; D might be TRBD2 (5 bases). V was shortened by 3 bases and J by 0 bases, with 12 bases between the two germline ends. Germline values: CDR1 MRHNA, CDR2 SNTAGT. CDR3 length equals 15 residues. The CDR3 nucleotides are TGTGCCAGCAGTGAGCGGGCCGAAAGCTCCTACGAGCAGTACTTC. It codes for CASSERAESSYEQYF.

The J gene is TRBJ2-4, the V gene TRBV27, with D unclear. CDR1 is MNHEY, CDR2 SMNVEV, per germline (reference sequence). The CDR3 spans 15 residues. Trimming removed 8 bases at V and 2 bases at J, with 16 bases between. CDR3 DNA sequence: TGTGCCAGCTCCCGGTTTGTATCACCCAAAAACATTCAGTACTTC. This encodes CASSRFVSPKNIQYF.

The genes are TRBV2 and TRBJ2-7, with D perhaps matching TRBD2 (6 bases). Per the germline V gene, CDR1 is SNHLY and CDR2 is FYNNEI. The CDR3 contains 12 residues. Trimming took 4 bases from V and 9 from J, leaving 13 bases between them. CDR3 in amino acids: CASSVRSEGQYF. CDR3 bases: TGTGCCAGCAGTGTACGGTCGGAGGGGCAGTACTTC. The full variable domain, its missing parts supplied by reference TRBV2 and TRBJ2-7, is EPEVTQTPSHQVTQMGQEVILRCVPISNHLYFYWYRQILGQKVEFLVSFYNNEISEKSEIFDDQFSVERPDGSNFTLKIRSTKLEDSAMYFCASSVRSEGQYFGPGTRLTVT.

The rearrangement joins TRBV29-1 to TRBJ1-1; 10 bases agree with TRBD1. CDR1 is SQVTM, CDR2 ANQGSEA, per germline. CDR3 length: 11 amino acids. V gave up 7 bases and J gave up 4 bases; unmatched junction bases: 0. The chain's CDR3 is CSGDRGTEAFF. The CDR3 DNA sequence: TGCAGCGGGGACAGGGGCACTGAAGCTTTCTTT.

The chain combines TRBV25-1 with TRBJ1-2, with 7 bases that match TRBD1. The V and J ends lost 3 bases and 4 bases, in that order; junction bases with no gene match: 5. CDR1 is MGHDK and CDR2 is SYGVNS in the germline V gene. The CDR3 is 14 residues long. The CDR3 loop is CASSEYRGGYGYTF. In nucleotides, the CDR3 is TGTGCCAGCAGTGAGTACAGGGGAGGCTATGGCTACACCTTC.

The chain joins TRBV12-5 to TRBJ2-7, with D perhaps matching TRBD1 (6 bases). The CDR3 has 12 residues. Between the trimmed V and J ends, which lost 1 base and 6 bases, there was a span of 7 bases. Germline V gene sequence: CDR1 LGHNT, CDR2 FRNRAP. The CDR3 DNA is TGTGCTAGTGGTTTGGGAGGGGGCGAGCAGTACTTC. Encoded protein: CASGLGGGEQYF.

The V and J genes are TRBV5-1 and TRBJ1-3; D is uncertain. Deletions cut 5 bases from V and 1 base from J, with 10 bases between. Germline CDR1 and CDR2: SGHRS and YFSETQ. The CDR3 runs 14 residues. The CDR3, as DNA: TGCGCCAGCAGTCCCCGGGGATCTGGAAACACCATATATTTT. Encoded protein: CASSPRGSGNTIYF. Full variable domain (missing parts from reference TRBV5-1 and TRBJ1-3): KAGVTQTPRYLIKTRGQQVTLSCSPISGHRSVSWYQQTPGQGLQFLFEYFSETQRNKGNFPGRFSGRQFSNSRSEMNVSTLELGDSALYLCASSPRGSGNTIYFGEGSWLTVV.

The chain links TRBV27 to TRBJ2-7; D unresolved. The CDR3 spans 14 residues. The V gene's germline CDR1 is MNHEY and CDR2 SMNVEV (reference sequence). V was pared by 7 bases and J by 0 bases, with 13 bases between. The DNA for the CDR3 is TGTGCCAGCACTCGGGTATTTGGCTCCTACGAGCAGTACTTC. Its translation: CASTRVFGSYEQYF.

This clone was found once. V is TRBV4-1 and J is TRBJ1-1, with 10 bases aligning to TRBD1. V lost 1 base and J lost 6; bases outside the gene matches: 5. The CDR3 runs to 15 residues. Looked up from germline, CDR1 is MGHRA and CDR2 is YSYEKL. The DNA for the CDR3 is TGCGCCAGCAGCCAAGGGGACAGGGGCCTATCTGAAGCTTTCTTT. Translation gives CASSQGDRGLSEAFF.

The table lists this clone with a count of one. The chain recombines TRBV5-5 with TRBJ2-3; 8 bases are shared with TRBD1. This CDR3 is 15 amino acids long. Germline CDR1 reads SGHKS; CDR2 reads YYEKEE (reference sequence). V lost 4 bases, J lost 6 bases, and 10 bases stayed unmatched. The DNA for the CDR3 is TGTGCCAGCAGCAGCTGGACAGGGAAAGTGGATACGCAGTATTTT. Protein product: CASSSWTGKVDTQYF. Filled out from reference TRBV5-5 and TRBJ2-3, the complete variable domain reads DAGVTQSPTHLIKTRGQQVTLRCSPISGHKSVSWYQQVLGQGPQFIFQYYEKEERGRGNFPDRFSARQFPNYSSELNVNALLLGDSALYLCASSSWTGKVDTQYFGPGTRLTVL.

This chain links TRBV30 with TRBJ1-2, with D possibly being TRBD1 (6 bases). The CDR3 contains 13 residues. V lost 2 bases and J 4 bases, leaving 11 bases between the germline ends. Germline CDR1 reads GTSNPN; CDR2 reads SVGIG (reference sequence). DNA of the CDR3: TGTGCCTGGAGTCAGGGGTTGTTCTATGGCTACACCTTC. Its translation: CAWSQGLFYGYTF.

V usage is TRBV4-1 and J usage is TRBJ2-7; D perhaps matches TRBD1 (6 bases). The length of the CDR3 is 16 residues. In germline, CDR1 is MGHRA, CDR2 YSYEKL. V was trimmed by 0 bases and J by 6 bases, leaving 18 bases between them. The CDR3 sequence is CASSQDRGTGRREQYF. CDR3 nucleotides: TGCGCCAGCAGCCAAGATCGGGGAACAGGGCGCCGCGAGCAGTACTTC.

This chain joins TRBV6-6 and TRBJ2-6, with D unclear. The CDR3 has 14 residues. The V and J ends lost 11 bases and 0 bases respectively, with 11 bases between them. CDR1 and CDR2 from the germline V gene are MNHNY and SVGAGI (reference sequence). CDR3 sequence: CAANGNSGANVLTF. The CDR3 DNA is TGTGCCGCAAACGGTAACTCTGGGGCCAACGTCCTGACTTTC.

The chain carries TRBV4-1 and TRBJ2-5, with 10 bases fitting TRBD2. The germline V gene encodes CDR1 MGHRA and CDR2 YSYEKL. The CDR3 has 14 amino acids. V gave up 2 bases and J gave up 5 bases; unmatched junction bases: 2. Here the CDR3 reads CASSQLSGRETQYF. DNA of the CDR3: TGCGCCAGCAGCCAACTTAGCGGGAGGGAGACCCAGTACTTC.

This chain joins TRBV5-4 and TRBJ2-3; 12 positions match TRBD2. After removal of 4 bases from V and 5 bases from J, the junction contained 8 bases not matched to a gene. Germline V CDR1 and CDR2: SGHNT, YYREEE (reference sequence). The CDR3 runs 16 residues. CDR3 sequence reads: CASSIGLAGRVDTQYF. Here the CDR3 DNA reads TGTGCCAGCAGCATTGGACTAGCGGGAAGGGTAGATACGCAGTATTTT.